These T cell receptor beta chains were read from a single sample in a study of T cell repertoires in cytomegalovirus infection. TCRdb recomputed calls from the reads with MiXCR, one row per CDR3 protein. The sample consists of 300,000 or so distinct CDR3 sequences, more than 20% of them appearing once. Sequenced material: PBMCs. The receptor source for this set is a human donor in good health (CMV status not recorded). Some clones in this sample may be carry-over from other donors' samples. Both conserved end residues are trimmed from each CDR3. Clone size is shown for a subset of rows, as once, few, many or a class of expanded clone.

clone_size,v_call,cdr3_aa
many,TRBV11-2,ASSLAGYSPLH
NA,TRBV6-1,ASSMREGRETQY
NA,TRBV20-1,SAQRSSHQETQY
few,TRBV11-2,ASSLVASAANHEQY
many,TRBV7-2,ASSLASSGSAGANVLT
NA,TRBV3-1,ASSQVSGQRHTGANVLT
NA,TRBV5-4,ASSSEGGTYNEQF
NA,TRBV6-5,ASSRQGAGNTIY
NA,TRBV7-6,ASSLGIRGGANYGYT
few,TRBV4-1,ASSQDSGGRVTDTQY
NA,TRBV12-3/TRBV12-4,ATRRDSEETQY
few,TRBV28,ASSKLYEQY
NA,TRBV29-1,SGGQGGYTEAF
few,TRBV29-1,SVAMTTGSSTDTQY
NA,TRBV7-9,ASSQTSMTGELF
few,TRBV12-3/TRBV12-4,ASSFFVGYEQY
NA,TRBV20-1,SASIQGVNEKLF
NA,TRBV30,AWREGTNYGYT
many,TRBV7-2,ASSAGGQMNYEQY
few,TRBV28,ASSLVGKGSYEQY
few,TRBV29-1,SVAGGTNTEAF
NA,TRBV9,ASSGTSGNYGYT
NA,TRBV12-3/TRBV12-4,ASSLGPTMPNEQF
NA,TRBV27,ASTTGGHEQF
NA,TRBV5-1,ASSPTRQTGTEAF